These T cell receptor beta chains were read from a single sample in a study of long-term antiretroviral therapy in people with HIV. Produced via immunoSEQ multiplex PCR; TCRdb's table is partial and in-frame only. This repertoire shows over 10,000 clones, around 73% found once; its top ten account for 13% to 15%. Specimen: unsorted PBMCs, collected 1.3 years after starting antiretroviral therapy. The receptors shown here come from a woman aged 18-35 years with HIV. Each CDR3 is given with its conserved first and last residue.

j_gene	v_gene	len	CDR3aa
TRBJ2-1	TRBV19	21	CASSLTRTSGRASSSYNEQFF
TRBJ2-3	TRBV4-2	16	CASSQAGGPSADTQYF
TRBJ1-2	TRBV13	14	CASSSPSGFSGYTF
TRBJ2-4	TRBV10-3	16	CAISSTGDGAKNIQYF
TRBJ2-2	TRBV18	16	CASSPPSGRADGELFF
TRBJ1-1	TRBV28	12	CASSFGGTEAFF
TRBJ1-2	TRBV28	11	CASSLGHGYTF
TRBJ2-5	TRBV10-3	15	CAISEPPADQGTQYF
TRBJ2-7	TRBV19	14	CASSPGGGGYEQYF
TRBJ2-1	TRBV9	17	CASSLTPGALTYNEQFF
TRBJ1-5	TRBV4-1	17	CASSQKTGGVNNQPQHF
TRBJ2-7	TRBV27	13	CASSLSLGAEQYF
TRBJ2-3	TRBV6-1	13	CASSASGTDTQYF
TRBJ2-7	TRBV28	14	CASISGQGNYEQYF
TRBJ1-2	TRBV2	17	CASTETGKTGLGSGYTF
TRBJ2-5	TRBV6-5	13	CASSYSAGETQYF
TRBJ1-2	TRBV2	17	CASSEWRGGVSNYGYTF
TRBJ2-4	TRBV30	16	CAWSHGRRLAKNIQYF
TRBJ1-2	TRBV6-5	14	CASSYSSGMDGYTF
TRBJ2-1	TRBV7-9	12	CASSPPPVEQFF
TRBJ1-2	TRBV23-1	14	CARRAGGQHYGYTF
TRBJ2-1	TRBV27	15	CASIPLYEGGTEQFF
TRBJ2-3	TRBV9	16	CASSVSGAGGTDTQYF
TRBJ1-5	TRBV9	15	CASSEGGGSNQPQHF
TRBJ2-1	TRBV19	15	CASSQTGNLYNEQFF
TRBJ2-3	TRBV7-2	16	CASSLGSGGLTDTQYF
TRBJ1-1	TRBV4-2	15	CASSLSGTANTEAFF
TRBJ1-2	TRBV27	14	CASSSPERGYGYTF
TRBJ1-5	TRBV2	13	CASVLESNQPQHF
TRBJ2-3	TRBV10-3	15	CAVWDQRERADTQYF
TRBJ1-3	TRBV9	14	CASSYRSSGNTIYF
TRBJ1-2	TRBV5-5	14	CASSRSTELRGYTF
TRBJ1-1	TRBV18	13	CASSPGAGSEAFF
TRBJ1-5	TRBV19	11	CASPLNQPQHF
TRBJ1-1	TRBV6-5	14	CASSYGGTDTEAFF
TRBJ1-4	TRBV29-1	13	CSVGERLNEKLFF
TRBJ1-4	TRBV5-5	16	CASSLGLSEVSEKLFF
TRBJ2-5	TRBV5-1	15	CASSFRTGGLETQYF
TRBJ1-6	TRBV4-3	17	CASSQENIRQDNSPLHF
TRBJ1-4	TRBV5-1	14	CASSVGQGGEKLFF
TRBJ1-4	TRBV5-6	17	CASSLIGVLSTNEKLFF
TRBJ1-1	TRBV7-8	13	CASSLARNTEAFF
TRBJ2-7	TRBV9	11	CASSGGREQYF
TRBJ2-2	TRBV7-9	15	CASSLGLAGNGELFF
TRBJ2-7	TRBV7-9	17	CASSLAPVSGGSYEQYF
TRBJ2-1	TRBV11-2	13	CASRAGLGNEQFF
TRBJ2-2	TRBV6-1	18	CASSEAWGLQANTGELFF
TRBJ1-3	TRBV4-3	16	CASSQSWRSSGNTIYF
TRBJ1-2	TRBV29-1	13	CSVLDREAIGYTF
TRBJ2-5	TRBV4-2	16	CASSRVVPSGGETQYF
TRBJ2-1	TRBV7-2	14	CASSLEATGYEQFF
TRBJ2-3	TRBV7-6	15	CASSFSLAGFNTQYF
TRBJ1-2	TRBV7-8	15	CASSFTRTPFYGYTF
TRBJ2-7	TRBV21-1	19	CASSKERDRGRVWFYEQYF
TRBJ2-3	TRBV28	14	CASSTTGTTDTQYF
TRBJ1-1	TRBV19	11	CASRLYTEAFF